A selection of T cell receptor beta chains follows, all from one sample in a study of cytomegalovirus exposure and HLA in healthy donors. The protocol was immunoSEQ multiplex PCR, while the TCRdb copy is restricted to in-frame clones and leaves out a portion. The sample comprises 130,000 to 150,000 clones, about 86% of which are singletons, and 7.9% rests with the top ten. Sequencing was performed on PBMCs. These TCRs come from a young woman in good health and CMV-seropositive. The CDR3 runs from the conserved cysteine through the conserved F or W. Fields, in order: D gene, clone size, J gene, V gene, CDR3 protein, CDR3 DNA. A D gene is named only where the DNA matches it firmly. Clone size is shown for a subset of rows, as once, few, many or a class of expanded clone.

D: TRBD1; size: -; J: TRBJ1-5; V: TRBV19; CDR3: CASSQSDRAIRPQHF; DNA: TGTGCCAGTAGTCAGTCCGACAGGGCTATCCGGCCCCAGCATTTT
D: TRBD2; size: -; J: TRBJ2-2; V: TRBV4-3; CDR3: CASSQEALAGAGELFF; DNA: TGCGCCAGCAGCCAAGAGGCCCTAGCGGGGGCCGGGGAGCTGTTTTTT
D: TRBD2; size: -; J: TRBJ2-7; V: TRBV11-1; CDR3: CASSLLAGDLYEQYF; DNA: TGTGCCAGCAGCTTACTAGCGGGGGATCTCTACGAGCAGTACTTC
D: TRBD2; size: -; J: TRBJ2-3; V: TRBV7-9; CDR3: CASSRTVAGITDTQYF; DNA: TGTGCCAGCAGCCGAACGGTAGCGGGGATCACAGATACGCAGTATTTT
D: TRBD1; size: once; J: TRBJ1-5; V: TRBV4-1; CDR3: CASSPFGTGSNQPQHF; DNA: TGCGCCAGCAGCCCGTTCGGGACAGGGAGCAATCAGCCCCAGCATTTT
D: -; size: -; J: TRBJ2-3; V: TRBV29-1; CDR3: CSVVVRIPTDTQYF; DNA: TGCAGCGTTGTGGTCAGGATTCCCACAGATACGCAGTATTTT
D: -; size: once; J: TRBJ1-2; V: TRBV7-9; CDR3: CASSLAAGRGSDYGYTF; DNA: TGTGCCAGCAGCTTAGCGGCTGGTAGGGGGAGCGACTATGGCTACACCTTC
D: -; size: -; J: TRBJ1-6; V: TRBV18; CDR3: CASSPRPGSSYNSPLHF; DNA: TGTGCCAGCTCACCACGGCCGGGAAGCTCCTATAATTCACCCCTCCACTTT
D: -; size: -; J: TRBJ2-7; V: TRBV28; CDR3: CASSLLTLGSSYEQYF; DNA: TGTGCCAGCAGTTTATTGACTTTGGGGAGCTCCTACGAGCAGTACTTC
D: -; size: once; J: TRBJ1-2; V: TRBV27; CDR3: CASSFRQTYGYTF; DNA: TGTGCCAGCAGTTTCCGACAGACCTATGGCTACACCTTC
D: TRBD1; size: -; J: TRBJ1-4; V: TRBV6-5; CDR3: CASSYLQGGNEKLFF; DNA: TGTGCCAGCAGTTACCTCCAGGGGGGTAATGAAAAACTGTTTTTT
D: -; size: -; J: TRBJ2-1; V: TRBV30; CDR3: CAWSSGPSSYNEQFF; DNA: TGTGCCTGGAGTAGCGGACCGAGCTCCTACAATGAGCAGTTCTTC
D: -; size: -; J: TRBJ2-3; V: TRBV11-3; CDR3: CASSPSRGTDTQYF; DNA: TGTGCCAGCAGCCCCTCTCGGGGAACAGATACGCAGTATTTT
D: -; size: -; J: TRBJ1-2; V: TRBV9; CDR3: CASSSSWADSYGYTF; DNA: TGTGCCAGCAGCTCCAGTTGGGCAGATTCTTATGGCTACACCTTC
D: -; size: -; J: TRBJ1-3; V: TRBV29-1; CDR3: CSVDGQSSGNTIYF; DNA: TGCAGCGTTGACGGACAGTCCTCTGGAAACACCATATATTTT
D: TRBD1; size: -; J: TRBJ1-6; V: TRBV23-1; CDR3: CASSRDWTGGRNSPLHF; DNA: TGCGCCAGCAGCCGTGACTGGACAGGGGGAAGGAATTCACCCCTCCACTTT
D: -; size: -; J: TRBJ1-1; V: TRBV7-9; CDR3: CASSLNSEAFF; DNA: TGTGCCAGCAGCTTGAACAGTGAAGCTTTCTTT
D: -; size: -; J: TRBJ1-1; V: TRBV10-1; CDR3: CASSELMNTEAFF; DNA: TGCGCCAGCAGTGAATTAATGAACACTGAAGCTTTCTTT
D: -; size: -; J: TRBJ1-2; V: TRBV5-1; CDR3: CASSLAGGRSDYGYTF; DNA: TGCGCCAGCAGCTTGGCCGGTGGCAGGTCTGACTATGGCTACACCTTC
D: -; size: -; J: TRBJ2-1; V: TRBV16; CDR3: CASSQSRSSSYNEQFF; DNA: TGTGCCAGCAGCCAATCTAGGAGTTCCTCCTACAATGAGCAGTTCTTC
D: -; size: -; J: TRBJ2-3; V: TRBV7-7; CDR3: CASSFSGKADTQYF; DNA: TGTGCTAGCAGCTTTAGCGGAAAGGCAGATACGCAGTATTTT
D: -; size: -; J: TRBJ1-3; V: TRBV6-1; CDR3: CASSDSSSGNTIYF; DNA: TGTGCCAGCAGTGACTCCAGCTCTGGAAACACCATATATTTT
D: -; size: -; J: TRBJ2-7; V: TRBV9; CDR3: CASSVTGLAGEQYF; DNA: TGTGCCAGCAGCGTTACAGGGTTAGCGGGCGAGCAGTACTTC
D: TRBD1; size: -; J: TRBJ1-5; V: TRBV19; CDR3: CASRVRQGSQPQHF; DNA: TGTGCCAGTAGGGTAAGACAGGGAAGTCAGCCCCAGCATTTT
D: -; size: -; J: TRBJ1-5; V: TRBV28; CDR3: CATVGGAFQPQHF; DNA: TGTGCCACAGTTGGGGGGGCTTTCCAGCCCCAGCATTTT
D: -; size: few; J: TRBJ1-2; V: TRBV9; CDR3: CASSVEGLNYGYTF; DNA: TGTGCCAGCAGCGTAGAGGGGTTAAACTATGGCTACACCTTC
D: TRBD1; size: -; J: TRBJ1-4; V: TRBV2; CDR3: CASSTTGVEKLFF; DNA: TGTGCCAGCAGTACCACAGGGGTTGAAAAACTGTTTTTT
D: TRBD2; size: once; J: TRBJ2-3; V: TRBV19; CDR3: CASTTGGPGTDTQYF; DNA: TGTGCCAGTACAACGGGAGGGCCTGGCACAGATACGCAGTATTTT
D: -; size: -; J: TRBJ2-1; V: TRBV7-8; CDR3: CASSLALGLPVEEQFF; DNA: TGTGCCAGCAGCTTAGCGCTGGGACTCCCGGTGGAGGAGCAGTTCTTC
D: TRBD1; size: -; J: TRBJ2-3; V: TRBV7-2; CDR3: CASSLYSTGRGTDTQYF; DNA: TGTGCCAGCAGCCTCTATTCGACAGGGCGCGGCACAGATACGCAGTATTTT
D: -; size: -; J: TRBJ2-7; V: TRBV6-6; CDR3: CASNAGTLGSYEQYF; DNA: TGTGCCAGCAACGCCGGGACCCTCGGGAGTTACGAGCAGTACTTC
D: TRBD2; size: -; J: TRBJ2-1; V: TRBV30; CDR3: CAWAGGRRGGNEQFF; DNA: TGTGCCTGGGCGGGGGGCCGCCGAGGGGGCAATGAGCAGTTCTTC
D: -; size: -; J: TRBJ2-7; V: TRBV9; CDR3: CASSPPWADYEQYF; DNA: TGTGCCAGCAGCCCTCCCTGGGCCGACTACGAGCAGTACTTC
D: TRBD1; size: -; J: TRBJ2-3; V: TRBV7-7; CDR3: CASSSGTGVTDTQYF; DNA: TGTGCTAGCAGTTCCGGGACAGGGGTGACAGATACGCAGTATTTT
D: -; size: -; J: TRBJ2-5; V: TRBV29-1; CDR3: CSVEEGDGPSQYF; DNA: TGCAGCGTTGAAGAGGGAGACGGACCGAGCCAGTACTTC
D: -; size: -; J: TRBJ2-7; V: TRBV5-6; CDR3: CASKRRDGTYEQYF; DNA: TGTGCCAGCAAGAGGCGGGACGGCACCTACGAGCAGTACTTC
D: -; size: once; J: TRBJ2-6; V: TRBV27; CDR3: CASSLGQFPTEPGANVLTF; DNA: TGTGCCAGCAGTCTAGGACAGTTTCCGACCGAACCTGGGGCCAACGTCCTGACTTTC
D: -; size: -; J: TRBJ2-1; V: TRBV6-5; CDR3: CASSYLASGGNEQFF; DNA: TGTGCCAGCAGTTATCTAGCGAGTGGGGGCAATGAGCAGTTCTTC
D: TRBD2; size: -; J: TRBJ2-3; V: TRBV4-3; CDR3: CASSQDKTSGGTQYF; DNA: TGCGCCAGCAGCCAAGATAAGACTAGCGGGGGTACGCAGTATTTT
D: -; size: -; J: TRBJ1-6; V: TRBV5-6; CDR3: CASSLAGVDNYNSPLHF; DNA: TGTGCCAGCAGCTTGGCCGGTGTGGACAACTATAATTCACCCCTCCACTTT
D: TRBD1; size: once; J: TRBJ1-2; V: TRBV5-1; CDR3: CASSSPGQGAHGYTF; DNA: TGCGCCAGCAGCTCTCCGGGACAGGGGGCGCATGGCTACACCTTC